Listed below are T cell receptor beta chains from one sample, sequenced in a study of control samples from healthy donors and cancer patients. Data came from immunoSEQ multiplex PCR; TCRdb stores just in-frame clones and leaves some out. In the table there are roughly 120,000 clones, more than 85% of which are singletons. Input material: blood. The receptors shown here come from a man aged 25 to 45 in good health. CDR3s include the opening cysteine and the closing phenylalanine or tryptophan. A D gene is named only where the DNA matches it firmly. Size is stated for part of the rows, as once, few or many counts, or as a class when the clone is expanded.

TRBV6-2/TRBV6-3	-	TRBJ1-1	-	TGTGCCAGCAGTTACTCGGGGGGGGCAGTTCGAACTGAAGCTTTCTTT	CASSYSGGAVRTEAFF
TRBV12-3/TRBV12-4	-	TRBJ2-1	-	TGTGCCAGCAGTTTAGACTGGGCCAATGAGCAGTTCTTC	CASSLDWANEQFF
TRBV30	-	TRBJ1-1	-	TGTGCCTGTGACGGGAACACTGAAGCTTTCTTT	CACDGNTEAFF
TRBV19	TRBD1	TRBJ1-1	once	TGTGCCAGTAGTGCATGGCAGGGGGGTAGCACTGAAGCTTTCTTT	CASSAWQGGSTEAFF
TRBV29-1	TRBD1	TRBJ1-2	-	TGCAGCGTTGAAGATCTGACAGGGGGGGGCTATGGCTACACCTTC	CSVEDLTGGGYGYTF
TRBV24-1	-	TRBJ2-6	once	TGTGCCACCAGTGACGATGGTAATTCTGGGGCCAACGTCCTGACTTTC	CATSDDGNSGANVLTF
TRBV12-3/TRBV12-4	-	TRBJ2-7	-	TGTGCCAGCAGTTTACGGGGCCCCTACGAGCAGTACTTC	CASSLRGPYEQYF
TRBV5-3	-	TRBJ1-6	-	TGTGCCAGAGTGCCGGGCACTCCGGCCCTCCACTTT	CARVPGTPALHF
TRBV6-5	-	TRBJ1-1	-	TGTGCCAGCAAGACGAACACTGAAGCTTTCTTT	CASKTNTEAFF
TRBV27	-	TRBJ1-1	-	TGTGCCAGCAGCCCCTCAACCGGGGCGATGAACACTGAAGCTTTCTTT	CASSPSTGAMNTEAFF
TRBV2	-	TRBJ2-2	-	TGTGCCAGCAGTTGGGGGCCCGGGACCAACACCGGGGAGCTGTTTTTT	CASSWGPGTNTGELFF
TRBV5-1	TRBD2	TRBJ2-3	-	TGCGCCAGCAGCCCAGGACTAGCGGGGGGGCGCACAGATACGCAGTATTTT	CASSPGLAGGRTDTQYF
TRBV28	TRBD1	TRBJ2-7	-	TGTGCCAGCAGTTTATTCGGACAGGTAGTCTACGAGCAGTACTTC	CASSLFGQVVYEQYF
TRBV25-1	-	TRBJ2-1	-	TGTGCCAGCAGTGAAAATAGCCCCGGGGATGACTACAATGAGCAGTTCTTC	CASSENSPGDDYNEQFF
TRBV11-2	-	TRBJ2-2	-	TGTGCCAGCAGCCTCTCCCCAGGGGGGGCCAGGGAGCTGTTTTTT	CASSLSPGGARELFF
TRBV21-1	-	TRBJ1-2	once	TGTGCCAGCAGCAAAGCGCTTTGGACAGGGGAGGGCTACACCTTC	CASSKALWTGEGYTF
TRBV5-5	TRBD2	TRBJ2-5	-	TGTGCCAGCAGCCCGATAGGCGGGGGTGGAGGGGAGACCCAGTACTTC	CASSPIGGGGGETQYF
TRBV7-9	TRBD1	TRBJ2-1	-	TGTGCCAGCAGCTCCCAGGACAGGGGAAATGAGCAGTTCTTC	CASSSQDRGNEQFF
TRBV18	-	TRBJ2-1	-	TGTGCCAGCTCACCACCTAAGGCGCACAATGAGCAGTTCTTC	CASSPPKAHNEQFF
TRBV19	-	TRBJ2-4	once	TGTGCCAGTAGTAGGTGGTCAGGGGAGGGCAAAAACATTCAGTACTTC	CASSRWSGEGKNIQYF
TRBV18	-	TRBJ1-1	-	TGTGCCAGCTCCCCAGGAAACATGAACACTGAAGCTTTCTTT	CASSPGNMNTEAFF
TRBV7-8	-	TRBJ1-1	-	TGTGCCAGCAGCTTAGCGTGGAGTAGTGAAGCTTTCTTT	CASSLAWSSEAFF
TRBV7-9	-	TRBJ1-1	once	TGTGCCAGCAGCTTAGCTACGGGGAACACTGAAGCTTTCTTT	CASSLATGNTEAFF
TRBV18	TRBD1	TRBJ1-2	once	TGTGCCAGCTCATCGACAGGGGTAGATGGCTACACCTTC	CASSSTGVDGYTF
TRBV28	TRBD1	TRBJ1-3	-	TGTGCCAGCAGTGACGGACCAGGGGGTGTGGAAGCGGATATGCGAAACACCATATATTTT	CASSDGPGGVEADMRNTIYF
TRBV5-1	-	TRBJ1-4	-	TGCGCCAGCAGCTTGGCGACTAATGAAAAACTGTTTTTT	CASSLATNEKLFF
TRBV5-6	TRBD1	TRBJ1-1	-	TGTGCCAGCACCCGGACAGGAGTGAACACTGAAGCTTTCTTT	CASTRTGVNTEAFF
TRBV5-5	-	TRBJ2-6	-	TGTGCCAGCAGCTTTAGTGAGGGCACCGGGGCCAACGTCCTGACTTTC	CASSFSEGTGANVLTF
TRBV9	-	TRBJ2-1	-	TGTGCCAGCAGCGACCGCAGGGGGACTTACAATGAGCAGTTCTTC	CASSDRRGTYNEQFF
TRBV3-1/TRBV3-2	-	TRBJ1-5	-	TGTGCCAGCAGCGCTTCCGGGGCACGACAGCCCCAGCATTTT	CASSASGARQPQHF
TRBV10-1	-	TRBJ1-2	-	TGCGCCAGCAGTGAACAGGGAGATGGCTACACCTTC	CASSEQGDGYTF
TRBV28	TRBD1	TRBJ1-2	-	TGTGCCAGCAGGAACAGCCGGGACAGGGGGCCGAATGGCTACACCTTC	CASRNSRDRGPNGYTF
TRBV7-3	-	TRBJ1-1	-	TGTGCCAGCAGCTTAAATGGGAACACTGAAGCTTTCTTT	CASSLNGNTEAFF
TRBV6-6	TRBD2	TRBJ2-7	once	TGTGCCAGCACCGGACTAGCCGCCTACGAGCAGTACTTC	CASTGLAAYEQYF
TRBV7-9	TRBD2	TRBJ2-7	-	TGTGCCAGCAGCTGGGGGGGTACGGGACGGCTTACCTACGAGCAGTACTTC	CASSWGGTGRLTYEQYF
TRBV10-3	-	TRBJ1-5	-	TGTGCCATCAGTGGTGGGGGAGGGGGCAATCAGCCCCAGCATTTT	CAISGGGGGNQPQHF
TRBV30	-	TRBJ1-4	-	TGTGCCTGGAGGGCTCAGGGGAGGAAAGTTGAAAAACTGTTTTTT	CAWRAQGRKVEKLFF
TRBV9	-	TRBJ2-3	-	TGTGCCAGCAGCGTACAGGGGGGATGGGCAGATACGCAGTATTTT	CASSVQGGWADTQYF
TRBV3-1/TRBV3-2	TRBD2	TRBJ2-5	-	TGTGCCGCCGCGACTAGCTACGGGGAGACCCAGTACTTC	CAAATSYGETQYF
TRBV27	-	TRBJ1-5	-	TGTGCCAGCAGTTTATCCGGGTTTGGCAATCAGCCCCAGCATTTT	CASSLSGFGNQPQHF
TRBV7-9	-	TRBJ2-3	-	TGTGCCAGCAGACTAAGGAGAAGCACAGATACGCAGTATTTT	CASRLRRSTDTQYF
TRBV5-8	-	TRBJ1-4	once	TGTGCCAGCAGCTTGGGGGACGGTGCAACTAATGAAAAACTGTTTTTT	CASSLGDGATNEKLFF
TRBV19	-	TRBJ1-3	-	TGTGCCAGTAGTGAGGGGACTGGAAACACCATATATTTT	CASSEGTGNTIYF
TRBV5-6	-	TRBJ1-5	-	TGTGCCAGCAGCTTGACCGATACGGGACATCGAGATCAGCCCCAGCATTTT	CASSLTDTGHRDQPQHF
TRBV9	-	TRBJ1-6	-	TGTGCCAGCAGCTCATCTCCGAGCTCCTATAATTCACCCCTCCACTTT	CASSSSPSSYNSPLHF
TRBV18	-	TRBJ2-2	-	TGTGCCAGCCTGGGGACGGAGAACACCGGGGAGCTGTTTTTT	CASLGTENTGELFF
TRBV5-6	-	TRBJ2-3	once	TGTGCCAGCAGCTCCTATACTACACAGGCCGATACGCAGTATTTT	CASSSYTTQADTQYF
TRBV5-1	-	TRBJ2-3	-	TGCGCCAGCAGCTTGGTCCAGGGGATTGCAGATACGCAGTATTTT	CASSLVQGIADTQYF
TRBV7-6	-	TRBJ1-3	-	TGTGCCAGCAGCTTAGAGGTACAGATCTCTGGAAACACCATATATTTT	CASSLEVQISGNTIYF
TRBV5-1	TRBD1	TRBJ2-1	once	TGCGCCAGCAGCTTGGCCGACAGGGGGCTCGGAACTGGTGAGCAGTTCTTC	CASSLADRGLGTGEQFF
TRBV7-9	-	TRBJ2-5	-	TGTGCCAGCAGGACACGGGACGCGGAGACCCAGTACTTC	CASRTRDAETQYF
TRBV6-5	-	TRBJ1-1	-	TGTGCCACCGCGCGGGTGGGGGGCACTGAAGCTTTCTTT	CATARVGGTEAFF